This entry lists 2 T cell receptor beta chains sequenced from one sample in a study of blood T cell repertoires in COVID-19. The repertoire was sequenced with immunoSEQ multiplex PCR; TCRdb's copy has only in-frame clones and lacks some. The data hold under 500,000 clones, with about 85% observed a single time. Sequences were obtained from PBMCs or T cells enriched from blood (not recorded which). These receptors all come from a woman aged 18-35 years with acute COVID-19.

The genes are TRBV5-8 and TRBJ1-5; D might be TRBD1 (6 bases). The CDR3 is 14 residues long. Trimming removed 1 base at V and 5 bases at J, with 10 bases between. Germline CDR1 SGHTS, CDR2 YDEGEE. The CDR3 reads CASSLTGPDQPQHF. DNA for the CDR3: TGTGCCAGCAGCTTGACAGGGCCAGATCAGCCCCAGCATTTT.

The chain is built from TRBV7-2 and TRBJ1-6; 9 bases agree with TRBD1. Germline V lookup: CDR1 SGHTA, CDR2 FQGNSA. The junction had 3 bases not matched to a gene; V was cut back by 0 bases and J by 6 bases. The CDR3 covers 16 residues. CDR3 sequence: CASSLAGTGSNSPLHF. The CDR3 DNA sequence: TGTGCCAGCAGCTTAGCGGGGACAGGGAGTAATTCACCCCTCCACTTT.